This T cell receptor beta chain was recovered during a study of CD8 T cells in ankylosing spondylitis. The study, taken as a whole, reports: Ankylosing spondylitis blood seemed to carry a telltale TCR beta motif made of fewer than 10 highly homologous variants. A number of the motif variants had already been described in reactive arthritis synovial fluid and blood. Matched ankylosing spondylitis synovial fluid reportedly showed significant enrichment of disease-linked clones.

The CDR3 length is 16 residues. Trimming cost V 1 base and J 4 bases; bases outside gene matches: 7. The V gene's germline CDR1 is DFQATT and CDR2 SNEGSKA (reference sequence). A note on this clonotype: The antigen is unknown.

Molecular-barcoded quantitative 5'-RACE produced these TCR beta libraries. MiXCR, applied by TCRdb to the 5' RACE reads, yields one record per CDR3 protein. The table has roughly 140,000 distinct CDR3 sequences, around two fifths seen once. The sample taken for sequencing was synovial fluid, either unsorted or a sorted T cell fraction (not recorded which). The V and J genes are TRBV20-1 and TRBJ2-3, with 11 positions matching TRBD2. The source is a male donor with ankylosing spondylitis. The CDR3 is CSARGLLAGEADTQYF. CDR3 nucleotide sequence: TGCAGTGCTAGAGGCCTACTAGCGGGAGAGGCAGATACGCAGTATTTT.